These T cell receptor beta chains were read from a single sample in a study of OX40 agonist ivuxolimab in advanced cancers. Produced via immunoSEQ multiplex PCR; TCRdb's table is partial and in-frame only. The sample contains tens of thousands of clones, approximately 90% of which appear only once. The sample was CD4+ or CD8+ T cells sorted from blood, taken in a trial of the OX40 agonist ivuxolimab. These receptors were taken from an adult with an advanced solid tumor such as melanoma, head and neck, liver or kidney cancer. Each CDR3 is given with its conserved first and last residue. Fields, in order: D gene, clone size, J gene, V gene, CDR3 protein, CDR3 DNA. The D gene is left open where the match is weak. Size tells how often a clone was seen (once, few, many) or the class of an expanded clone, and some rows leave it out.

TRBD2,-,TRBJ2-1,TRBV28,CASSSPGLAGNNEQFF,TGTGCCAGCAGTTCACCGGGACTAGCGGGTAACAATGAGCAGTTCTTC
-,-,TRBJ1-5,TRBV4-2,CASSQEWGLGLGPQHF,TGTGCCAGCAGCCAAGAATGGGGACTGGGGCTTGGGCCCCAGCATTTT
-,once,TRBJ1-1,TRBV10-3,CAISEGQGLGLTEAFF,TGTGCCATCAGTGAGGGTCAAGGGCTCGGGCTCACTGAAGCTTTCTTT
-,-,TRBJ2-7,TRBV6-5,CASSLATGSYEQYF,TGTGCCAGCAGTTTGGCGACGGGATCCTACGAGCAGTACTTC
-,-,TRBJ2-3,TRBV7-3,CASSPRTGFTDTQYF,TGTGCCAGCAGCCCGCGGACGGGATTCACAGATACGCAGTATTTT
-,-,TRBJ2-1,TRBV5-5,CASSSKGRLDEQFF,TGTGCCAGCAGCTCGAAGGGGCGGTTGGATGAGCAGTTCTTC
-,-,TRBJ1-1,TRBV11-3,CASSVRQYPMNTEAFF,TGTGCCAGCAGCGTACGACAGTATCCGATGAACACTGAAGCTTTCTTT
TRBD1,-,TRBJ1-1,TRBV11-3,CASSSGGRGMNTEAFF,TGTGCCAGCAGCTCAGGGGGCCGGGGGATGAACACTGAAGCTTTCTTT
-,-,TRBJ2-5,TRBV14,CASSQYRDRETQYF,TGTGCCAGCAGCCAATATAGGGATCGGGAGACCCAGTACTTC
TRBD1,-,TRBJ2-3,TRBV2,CASRPVPQGGTDTQYF,TGTGCCAGCAGGCCGGTCCCACAGGGGGGCACAGATACGCAGTATTTT
-,-,TRBJ1-1,TRBV11-3,CASSIGWDTEAFF,TGTGCCAGCAGCATAGGGTGGGACACTGAAGCTTTCTTT
-,-,TRBJ2-1,TRBV10-3,CAVAFNNEQFF,TGTGCCGTTGCTTTTAACAATGAGCAGTTCTTC
-,-,TRBJ1-1,TRBV13,CASSLGAFGEAFF,TGTGCCAGCAGCTTAGGCGCGTTCGGTGAAGCTTTCTTT
-,-,TRBJ1-3,TRBV2,CASSSIAAGALGGNTIYF,TGTGCCAGCAGTTCAATTGCGGCGGGGGCCTTGGGAGGAAACACCATATATTTT
-,-,TRBJ2-7,TRBV7-9,CASSLSHSYEQYF,TGTGCCAGCAGCTTAAGCCATTCCTACGAGCAGTACTTC
TRBD1,-,TRBJ2-7,TRBV6-1,CATPKTGVDEQYF,TGTGCCACCCCAAAGACAGGGGTGGACGAGCAGTACTTC
-,-,TRBJ1-2,TRBV4-1,CASSQAGTAANYGYTF,TGCGCCAGCAGCCAAGCGGGGACGGCGGCTAACTATGGCTACACCTTC
-,-,TRBJ2-3,TRBV5-6,CASSSGGGSTDTQYF,TGTGCCAGCAGCTCAGGGGGGGGAAGCACAGATACGCAGTATTTT
-,-,TRBJ2-7,TRBV10-3,CAISESREYEQYF,TGTGCCATCAGTGAGTCTCGGGAGTACGAGCAGTACTTC
-,-,TRBJ2-5,TRBV19,CASSRWETQYF,TGTGCCAGTAGTAGATGGGAGACCCAGTACTTC
-,-,TRBJ1-1,TRBV6-4,CASSDSPRKPVEAFF,TGTGCCAGCAGTGACTCACCCCGGAAGCCCGTTGAAGCTTTCTTT
-,-,TRBJ1-4,TRBV30,CAWNEASTNEKLFF,TGTGCCTGGAATGAGGCGAGCACTAATGAAAAACTGTTTTTT
-,-,TRBJ2-3,TRBV7-2,CASSHVGADTQYF,TGTGCCAGCAGCCATGTGGGGGCAGATACGCAGTATTTT
-,-,TRBJ2-1,TRBV7-9,CASSLDRAYNEQFF,TGTGCCAGCAGCTTAGACAGGGCCTACAATGAGCAGTTCTTC
-,-,TRBJ2-3,TRBV7-9,CASSRTGWTDTQYF,TGTGCCAGCAGCCGTACAGGGTGGACAGATACGCAGTATTTT
TRBD2,-,TRBJ2-5,TRBV7-6,CASSSGLGRETQYF,TGTGCCAGCAGCTCGGGACTAGGGAGAGAGACCCAGTACTTC
-,-,TRBJ1-2,TRBV7-9,CASSPDTFYYGYTF,TGTGCCAGCAGCCCAGACACCTTTTACTATGGCTACACCTTC
TRBD2,-,TRBJ2-1,TRBV25-1,CVSSAWGGLAGSTEQFF,TGTGTCAGCAGTGCCTGGGGTGGACTAGCGGGATCCACGGAGCAGTTCTTC
-,-,TRBJ1-2,TRBV7-2,CASSSGPGRGYTF,TGTGCCAGCAGTTCGGGCCCTGGGCGGGGCTACACCTTC
TRBD1,once,TRBJ1-2,TRBV7-2,CASSGQGANYGYTF,TGTGCCAGCAGCGGACAGGGAGCTAACTATGGCTACACCTTC
TRBD2,-,TRBJ2-5,TRBV11-3,CASSPTSGGHQETQYF,TGTGCCAGCAGCCCGACTAGCGGGGGACATCAAGAGACCCAGTACTTC
TRBD1,-,TRBJ2-5,TRBV6-5,CASSVDRGVQETQYF,TGTGCCAGCAGTGTGGACAGGGGCGTCCAAGAGACCCAGTACTTC
TRBD2,-,TRBJ2-3,TRBV7-2,CASSLLRLAGGLATQYF,TGTGCCAGCAGCTTGCTTCGGCTAGCGGGAGGGTTAGCTACGCAGTATTTT
-,-,TRBJ1-2,TRBV5-4,CASSLEWEDGYTF,TGTGCCAGCAGCTTGGAATGGGAGGATGGCTACACCTTC
TRBD1,-,TRBJ2-7,TRBV5-5,CASSSQGDSYEQYF,TGTGCCAGCAGCTCCCAGGGGGACAGTTACGAGCAGTACTTC
-,-,TRBJ1-3,TRBV5-1,CASREQSSGNTIYF,TGCGCCAGCAGAGAACAGTCCTCTGGAAACACCATATATTTT
-,-,TRBJ1-1,TRBV7-2,CASGRQPDTEAFF,TGTGCCAGCGGAAGACAGCCAGACACTGAAGCTTTCTTT
-,-,TRBJ1-5,TRBV19,CASSTPGTLHDSNQPQHF,TGTGCCAGTAGTACCCCCGGGACCCTACACGATAGCAATCAGCCCCAGCATTTT
TRBD2,-,TRBJ2-5,TRBV19,CASRPRWTSVETQYF,TGTGCCAGTAGGCCCCGGTGGACTAGCGTTGAGACCCAGTACTTC
-,few,TRBJ2-5,TRBV5-1,CASSPAQGLRETQYF,TGCGCCAGCAGCCCGGCACAGGGTTTAAGAGAGACCCAGTACTTC
TRBD1,-,TRBJ1-4,TRBV19,CASLGTATGEKLFF,TGTGCCAGTCTGGGGACAGCTACAGGGGAAAAACTGTTTTTT
-,-,TRBJ2-1,TRBV2,CASRRAGERDEQFF,TGTGCCAGCAGGAGGGCTGGCGAAAGGGATGAGCAGTTCTTC
-,-,TRBJ2-5,TRBV28,CASVKMAPGQQETQYF,TGTGCCAGCGTAAAGATGGCCCCGGGACAACAAGAGACCCAGTACTTC
TRBD1,-,TRBJ1-6,TRBV28,CASSTIGTGRSYNSPLHF,TGTGCCAGCAGTACCATAGGGACAGGGAGATCCTATAATTCACCCCTCCACTTT
-,-,TRBJ2-1,TRBV4-2,CASSLYRVNNEQFF,TGTGCCAGCAGCTTGTATCGGGTTAACAATGAGCAGTTCTTC
TRBD1,once,TRBJ2-1,TRBV6-1,CASRRGPSNEQFF,TGTGCCAGCCGTAGGGGGCCTAGCAATGAGCAGTTCTTC
-,-,TRBJ2-7,TRBV2,CASSEARYEQYF,TGTGCCAGCAGTGAAGCGCGGTACGAGCAGTACTTC
-,-,TRBJ2-6,TRBV7-9,CASSRKGVGGANVLTF,TGTGCCAGCAGCAGAAAAGGGGTAGGAGGGGCCAACGTCCTGACTTTC
-,-,TRBJ1-2,TRBV2,CASSEDAGWGTQGYTF,TGTGCCAGCAGTGAAGATGCGGGGTGGGGGACGCAGGGCTACACCTTC
TRBD2,-,TRBJ2-7,TRBV4-1,CASSPLGLAGSSSYEQYF,TGCGCCAGCAGCCCCCTGGGACTAGCGGGGTCCAGCTCCTACGAGCAGTACTTC
TRBD1,-,TRBJ2-7,TRBV19,CASSTLQGADEQYF,TGTGCCAGTAGTACCTTACAGGGGGCGGACGAGCAGTACTTC
-,-,TRBJ1-5,TRBV6-5,CASSLEGSNQPQHF,TGTGCCAGCAGTTTAGAGGGAAGCAATCAGCCCCAGCATTTT
-,-,TRBJ1-3,TRBV28,CASTPAWVSGNTIYF,TGTGCCAGCACCCCCGCGTGGGTCTCTGGAAACACCATATATTTT
-,-,TRBJ2-3,TRBV10-3,CAISDPDTQYF,TGTGCCATCAGTGACCCAGATACGCAGTATTTT